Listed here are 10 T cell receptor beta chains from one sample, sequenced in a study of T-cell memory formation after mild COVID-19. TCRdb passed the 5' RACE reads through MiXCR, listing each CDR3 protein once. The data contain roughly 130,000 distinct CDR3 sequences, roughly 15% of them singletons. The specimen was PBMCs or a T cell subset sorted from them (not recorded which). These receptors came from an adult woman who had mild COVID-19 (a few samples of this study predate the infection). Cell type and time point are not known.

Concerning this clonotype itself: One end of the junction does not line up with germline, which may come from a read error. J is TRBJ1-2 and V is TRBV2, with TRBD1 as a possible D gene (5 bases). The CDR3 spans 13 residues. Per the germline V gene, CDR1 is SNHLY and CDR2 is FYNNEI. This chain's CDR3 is CASREDSLYGYTF. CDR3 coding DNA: TGTGCCAGCAGAGAAGACAGCCTCTATGGCTACACCTTC.

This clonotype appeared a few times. CDR3 nucleotides: TGTGCCAGCAGTCCCTCTCCGGGGGGTTCGAACACCGGGGAGCTGTTTTTT. It yields the protein CASSPSPGGSNTGELFF. The rearrangement uses TRBV12-3 or TRBV12-4 and TRBJ2-2; 7 bases line up with TRBD2. The CDR3 runs to 17 residues. Trimming took 5 bases from V and 0 from J; bases not matched to a gene: 9.

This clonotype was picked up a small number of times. CDR3 sequence reads: CASTLRTGQYNEQFF. Written as DNA, the CDR3 is TGTGCCAGCACTCTTCGGACGGGACAATACAATGAGCAGTTCTTC. The V call is TRBV12-3 or TRBV12-4, the J call TRBJ2-1; possibly TRBD1 for D (6 bases). Trimming stripped 7 bases from V and 4 bases from J, with 17 bases between. This CDR3 is built from 15 residues.

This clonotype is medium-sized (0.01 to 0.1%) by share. CDR3 region: CASSQPGGAEAFF. The CDR3 nucleotides are TGCGCCAGCAGCCAACCCGGGGGTGCCGAAGCTTTCTTT. V and J are TRBV4-3 and TRBJ1-1, with D possibly TRBD1 on 5 matching bases. This CDR3 contains 13 residues. V lost 2 bases, J lost 8 bases, and 12 bases lay in between. Germline V lookup: CDR1 LGHNA, CDR2 YSLEER.

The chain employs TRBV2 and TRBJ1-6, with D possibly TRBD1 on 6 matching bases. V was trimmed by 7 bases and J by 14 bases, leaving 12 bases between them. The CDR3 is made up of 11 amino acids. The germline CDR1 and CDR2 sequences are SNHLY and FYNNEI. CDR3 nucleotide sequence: TGTGCCAGCACCCTCGGGGGCACCCTCCACTTT. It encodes CASTLGGTLHF.

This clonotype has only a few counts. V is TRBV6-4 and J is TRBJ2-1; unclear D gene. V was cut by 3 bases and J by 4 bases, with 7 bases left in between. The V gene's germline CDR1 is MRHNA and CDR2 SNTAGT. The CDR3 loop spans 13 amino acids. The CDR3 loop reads CASSELPYNEQFF. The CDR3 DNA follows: TGTGCCAGCAGTGAATTACCGTACAATGAGCAGTTCTTC.

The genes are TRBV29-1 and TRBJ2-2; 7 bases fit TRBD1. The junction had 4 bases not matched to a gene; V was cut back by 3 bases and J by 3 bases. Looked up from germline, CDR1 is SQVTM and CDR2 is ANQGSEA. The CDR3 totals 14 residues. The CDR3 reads CSVEGTADTGELFF. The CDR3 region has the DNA TGCAGCGTTGAGGGGACAGCGGACACCGGGGAGCTGTTTTTT.

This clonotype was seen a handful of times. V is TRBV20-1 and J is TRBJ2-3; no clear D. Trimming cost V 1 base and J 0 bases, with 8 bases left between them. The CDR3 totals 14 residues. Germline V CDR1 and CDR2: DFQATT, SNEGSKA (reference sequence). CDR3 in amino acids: CSARGRSSTDTQYF. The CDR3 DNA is TGCAGTGCTAGAGGCAGGTCTAGCACAGATACGCAGTATTTT.

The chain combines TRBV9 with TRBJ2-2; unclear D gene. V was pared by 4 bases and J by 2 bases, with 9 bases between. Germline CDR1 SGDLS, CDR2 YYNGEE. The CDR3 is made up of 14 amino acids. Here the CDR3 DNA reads TGTGCCAGCAGCCACGGCCGAAACACCGGGGAGCTGTTTTTT. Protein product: CASSHGRNTGELFF.

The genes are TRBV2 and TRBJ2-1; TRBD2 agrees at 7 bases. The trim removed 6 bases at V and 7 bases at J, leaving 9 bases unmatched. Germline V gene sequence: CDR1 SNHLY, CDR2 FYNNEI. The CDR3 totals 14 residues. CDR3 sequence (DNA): TGTGCCAGCAGGGCGAGGGAGGGCCGTAATGAGCAGTTCTTC. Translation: CASRAREGRNEQFF.